Below are 14 T cell receptor beta chains sequenced from a single sample in a study of blood T cell repertoires in COVID-19. Assay used: immunoSEQ multiplex PCR; TCRdb lists only in-frame clones, some missing. The sample has approximately 210,000 clones; around four fifths are singletons. The sequenced sample was peripheral blood. The receptors originated from a woman in her forties with active or convalescent COVID-19.

This clone has just a few counts. The V gene is TRBV28, the J gene TRBJ1-2; 7 bases align to TRBD1. Germline V gives CDR1 MDHEN, CDR2 SYDVKM. CDR3 length: 12 amino acids. V was pared by 6 bases and J by 4 bases, with 2 bases of the junction left unmatched. The CDR3 DNA is TGTGCCAGCAGCCGGACAGGCTATGGCTACACCTTC. Protein sequence: CASSRTGYGYTF.

This rearrangement joins TRBV30 to TRBJ1-1, with no clear D. The germline gives CDR1 GTSNPN, CDR2 SVGIG (reference sequence). The CDR3 consists of 13 residues. Trimming stripped 0 bases from V and 1 base from J, with 6 bases between. Here the CDR3 reads CAWSVLTNTEAFF. The CDR3 DNA follows: TGTGCCTGGAGTGTACTTACGAACACTGAAGCTTTCTTT.

V gene TRBV7-6 combines with J gene TRBJ1-1; a weak D match, TRBD1 (6 bases). V was cut by 5 bases and J by 4 bases, with 17 bases left in between. Germline V gene lookup returns CDR1 SGHVS and CDR2 FNYEAQ. The CDR3 runs to 15 residues. CDR3 nucleotide sequence: TGTGCCAGCAGCCGAGGACCAGACAGGTCCACTGAAGCTTTCTTT. It is translated as CASSRGPDRSTEAFF.

The chain joins TRBV9 to TRBJ2-1; maybe TRBD1 (6 bases). Trimming removed 0 bases at V and 4 bases at J, with 11 bases between. Looked up from germline, CDR1 is SGDLS and CDR2 is YYNGEE. This CDR3 has 15 residues. CDR3 DNA sequence: TGTGCCAGCAGCGTAGAGGACAGAGAGTACAATGAGCAGTTCTTC. Its protein is CASSVEDREYNEQFF.

The V call is TRBV4-1, the J call TRBJ2-1; tentative D call: TRBD2 (6 bases). The germline V gene encodes CDR1 MGHRA and CDR2 YSYEKL. This CDR3 contains 15 residues. The V end lost 5 bases, the J end lost 9 bases, and 20 bases lay between the germline ends. The CDR3: CASSYFGSIQGEQFF. In DNA form, the CDR3 reads TGCGCCAGCAGCTACTTCGGGAGTATTCAAGGTGAGCAGTTCTTC.

J is TRBJ2-3 and V is TRBV18; 14 bases match TRBD2. Trimming at V came to 4 bases and at J to 2 bases, leaving 2 bases not matched to a gene. CDR1 and CDR2 (germline): KGHSH, LQKENI. CDR3 length equals 16 residues. CDR3 sequence (DNA): TGTGCCAGCTCACTGGGACTAGCGGGGGACACAGATACGCAGTATTTT. Amino acid sequence: CASSLGLAGDTDTQYF.

V usage is TRBV6-5 and J usage is TRBJ2-2; 8 nucleotides line up with TRBD2. CDR1 is MNHEY, CDR2 SVGAGI, per germline. CDR3 length: 16 amino acids. J lost 1 base, V lost 4 bases, and 5 bases had no gene match. For the CDR3, the DNA is TGTGCCAGCAGTTTCCGGACTAGCTGGAACACCGGGGAGCTGTTTTTT. This codes for CASSFRTSWNTGELFF.

The rearrangement joins TRBV7-2 to TRBJ1-4; D may be TRBD1 (5 bases). This CDR3 has 15 amino acids. The germline V gene encodes CDR1 SGHTA and CDR2 FQGNSA. Trimming left V 5 bases short and J 6 bases short, with 16 bases between. CDR3 bases: TGTGCCAGCAGCCCGCAAGCAGGGTTAGATGAAAAACTGTTTTTT. Translation gives CASSPQAGLDEKLFF. Filled out from reference TRBV7-2 and TRBJ1-4, the complete variable domain reads GAGVSQSPSNKVTEKGKDVELRCDPISGHTALYWYRQSLGQGLEFLIYFQGNSAPDKSGLPSDRFSAERTGGSVSTLTIQRTQQEDSAVYLCASSPQAGLDEKLFFGSGTQLSVL.

The rearrangement uses TRBV7-3 and TRBJ2-5; weak D call: TRBD2 (6 bases). CDR3 length: 13 residues. CDR1 SGHTA and CDR2 FQGTGA come from the germline V gene. Trimming removed 5 bases at V and 2 bases at J, with 9 bases between. The CDR3, as DNA: TGTGCCAGCAGCCGGGGACTTCAAGAGACCCAGTACTTC. Encoded protein: CASSRGLQETQYF.

V gene TRBV5-1 combines with J gene TRBJ1-2; the D gene is possibly TRBD1 (5 bases). Germline V gene data show CDR1 as SGHRS and CDR2 as YFSETQ. V was trimmed by 0 bases and J by 0 bases, leaving 6 bases between them. This CDR3 has 14 residues. The chain's CDR3 is CASSLEGTNYGYTF. The DNA for the CDR3 is TGCGCCAGCAGCTTGGAGGGGACTAACTATGGCTACACCTTC.

The rearrangement uses TRBV28 and TRBJ1-4; no clear D gene. CDR3 size: 15 residues. The V end lost 10 bases, the J end lost 4 bases, and 19 bases lay between the germline ends. CDR1 MDHEN and CDR2 SYDVKM come from the germline V gene. The CDR3 nucleotides read TGTGCCACCCAGGCGGGAGGGCAAAATAATGAAAAACTGTTTTTT. This encodes CATQAGGQNNEKLFF.

V is TRBV4-2 and J is TRBJ2-7; no clear D gene. The V and J ends lost 3 bases and 2 bases respectively, with 8 bases between them. Germline CDR1 LGHNA, CDR2 YNFKEQ. This CDR3 region has 13 residues. CDR3 amino acids: CASSQGPTYEQYF. The CDR3 DNA reads as TGTGCCAGCAGCCAGGGCCCAACCTACGAGCAGTACTTC.

This clone is a singleton in its sample. This sequence joins TRBV29-1 and TRBJ1-2; tentatively, D is TRBD1 (5 bases). The CDR3 is 15 residues long. V was pared by 6 bases and J by 6 bases, with 23 bases between. Germline CDR1 reads SQVTM; CDR2 reads ANQGSEA. CDR3 region: CSVGLYTGYGDGYTF. The CDR3 DNA reads TGCAGCGTCGGATTATATACAGGTTACGGCGATGGCTACACCTTC.

The chain joins TRBV7-8 to TRBJ1-1, with TRBD1 identical over 11 bases. CDR3 size: 18 residues. Trimming took 6 bases from V and 1 from J; bases not matched to a gene: 13. The V gene's germline CDR1 is SGHVS and CDR2 FQNEAQ. CDR3 in amino acids: CASRSGTGGGIGNTEAFF. CDR3 nucleotides: TGTGCCAGCAGATCCGGGACAGGGGGTGGGATTGGGAACACTGAAGCTTTCTTT.